The following is a T cell receptor beta chain sequence with its context. Its antigen remains unidentified. The data belong to a study of cytomegalovirus exposure and HLA in healthy donors. General observations from the study: A later analysis linked a missense variant in DCLRE1C to the trimming of TCR beta V and J genes.

The CDR3 has 15 amino acids. Trimming stripped 4 bases from V and 2 bases from J, with 13 bases between. Germline CDR1 reads LNHNV; CDR2 reads YYDKDF (reference sequence). PCR primers comprised 60 Vbeta and 13 Jbeta primers. TCRdb's copy holds only in-frame clones and misses some; the assay was immunoSEQ multiplex PCR. The sample contains 100,000 to 150,000 clones, more than 65% of which appear only once. The sample consisted of PBMCs. The sequence came from a woman aged 18-29 years in good health and CMV-seropositive. This sequence joins TRBV15 and TRBJ2-3; D gene unclear. The CDR3, as DNA: TGTGCCACCAGCACAATAAATAGAAACACAGATACGCAGTATTTT. It encodes CATSTINRNTDTQYF.